This T cell receptor (beta chain) is drawn from a study of metastatic and nonmetastatic thyroid tumors. Study as a whole: Samples came from malignant and benign thyroid patients, and repertoires were compared across blood and tumor or nodule tissue. Study results and caveats: According to reports, the diversity of TCR beta was significantly higher in malignant thyroid tumors than in benign nodules, and this held in both blood and tumor samples.

This clone has a count of ten or more. Its matching antigen is unknown. All patients were untreated before thyroid surgery. TCRdb re-clonotyped the PCR reads via MiXCR. The data contain fewer than 20,000 clones, around 30% of them singletons. V lost 7 bases to trimming and J lost 2 bases, with 17 bases between them. Germline V gene sequence: CDR1 SGHNT, CDR2 YENEEA. This CDR3 region has 15 residues. Input material: tumor tissue. The TCR sequence derives from a female donor with papillary thyroid cancer or a benign thyroid nodule (not recorded which). Some clones in this sample may be carry-over from other donors' samples. The J gene is TRBJ2-5, the V gene TRBV11-3; weak D call: TRBD1 (5 bases). CDR3 nucleotides: TGTGCCAGCACAAGGGGTCGGTCATGGCAAGAGACCCAGTACTTC. Protein sequence: CASTRGRSWQETQYF.